The text below deals with one T cell receptor (beta chain). This clonotype was detected many times. Its antigen is unknown. No much larger clone is present one base from it, and per-base qualities are unavailable. The sample belongs to a study of immune aging and cytomegalovirus after organ transplant (TCRdb year 2021). Context from the whole study: All transplant recipients received three-drug immunosuppression with prednisone, tacrolimus, and mycophenolate.

Reading the label with the study, this specimen's time point is: five sample-tagged time points from pre-transplant (day -1) to day 368 post-transplant, pooled. PBMC were thawed and then stimulated for more than ten hours with a CMV IE-1 overlapping peptide library, with no transport inhibitors added. Thawed cells were rested overnight and then stimulated in R10 medium with CD28/CD49d costimulation. The IE-1 peptide library was made up of 15-amino-acid peptides with 11-amino-acid overlaps. Each time point was barcoded with BD Single-Cell Multiplexing Kit Sample Tags, pooled, and stained with oligo-conjugated anti-CD45RA plus sorting antibodies. A BD FACSAria III was used to sort CMV-responsive CD8+CD137+ and CD4+CD154+ T cells at 4-way purity. EDTA vacutainers were used to collect blood, which was then processed with a Ficoll gradient within 1-24 hours. CDR1 and CDR2 are drawn from the germline V gene (reference sequence): SEHNR, FQNEAQ. Trimming removed 0 bases from V and 5 bases from J, leaving 22 bases between the germline ends. Its CDR3 holds 18 amino acids, cysteine through phenylalanine. The retained sequence is limited to the CDR3, 54 bases, with the frame set at the first base.

Beyond this particular receptor, the publication reports: A larger share of large clones was made up of TEMRA cells, and in the seven largest clones (roughly 1,900 cells) aged and TEMRA cells were gained while TCM cells were lost. Because CD57 was not measured in the sequencing data, a conservative gene-based aging definition was used instead. Aged-phenotype cells increased post-transplant regardless of clone size, earlier in large clones (days 200-264) than small clones, following viremia.

The library was obtained by single-cell sequencing. The listed sequencing device is Illumina NovaSeq 6000. The BD Rhapsody Targeted mRNA and AbSeq Reagent Kit, in a microwell format, was used for cell capture and library preparation. The libraries included TCR, sample tags, AbSeq, and targeted mRNA drawn from the Human T-Cell Expression Panel together with custom TOX and TOX2 primers. Sequencing of the libraries was performed on an Illumina NovaSeq. On the authors' methods: The analysis covered roughly 9,800 cells in total, of which 7076 were CD8 T cells and 4494 were CD8 T cells with an identifiable TCR CDR3. On the Seven Bridges Genomics platform, raw data were run through the BD Rhapsody Targeted Analysis Pipeline with V(D)J processing. SeqGeq 1.6.0 was used for quality control, Sample Tag demultiplexing with Lex-BDSMK, clone identification with VDJ Explorer, and Seurat clustering. Clones comprising <1% of CD8 T cells were considered non-expanded; clones comprising >2.5% of the sample were considered clonal expansions. TCRdb itself trimmed the public reads at Q25 with fastp, ran MiXCR and retained productive beta chains. Records with the same CDR3 protein are collapsed into one entry carrying the most frequent genes and DNA. The V and J calls were determined by TCRdb, not by the authors. Within this sample are approximately 22,000 distinct CDR3 sequences, with about a third of them counted one time only. Clones ranked in the top ten supply 20% to 25% of the sample.

Recombination linked TRBV7-9 to TRBJ1-1; the D gene is possibly TRBD1, with 6 bases matching. This receptor was taken from a female donor who had a heart transplant and CMV viremia. This material consisted of CMV peptide-activated CD4+ and CD8+ T cells sorted from blood, taken at five time points, pooled. The cell subset or site label on this specimen signifies: sorted CD8+CD137+ and CD4+CD154+ T cells after about 12 h CMV IE-1 peptide stimulation. The sequenced DNA is TGTGCCAGCAGCTTAGCGTATTTAGCAGGGGAATGGGGGACTGAAGCTTTCTTT. It translates to CASSLAYLAGEWGTEAFF.